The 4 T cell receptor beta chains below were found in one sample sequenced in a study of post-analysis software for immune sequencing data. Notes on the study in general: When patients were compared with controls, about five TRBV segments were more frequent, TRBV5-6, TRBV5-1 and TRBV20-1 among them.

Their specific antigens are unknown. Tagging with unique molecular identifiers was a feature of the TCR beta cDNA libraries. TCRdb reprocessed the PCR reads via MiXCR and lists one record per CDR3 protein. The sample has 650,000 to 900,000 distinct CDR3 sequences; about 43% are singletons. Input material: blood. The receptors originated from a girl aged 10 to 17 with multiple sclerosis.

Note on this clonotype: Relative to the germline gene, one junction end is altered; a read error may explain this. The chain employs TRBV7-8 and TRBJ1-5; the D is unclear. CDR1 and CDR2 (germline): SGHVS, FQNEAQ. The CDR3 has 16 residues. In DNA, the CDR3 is TGTGCCAGCAGCTTATCCCTCCTTAAAGAGGATCAGTCCCAGCATTTT. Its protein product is CASSLSLLKEDQSQHF.

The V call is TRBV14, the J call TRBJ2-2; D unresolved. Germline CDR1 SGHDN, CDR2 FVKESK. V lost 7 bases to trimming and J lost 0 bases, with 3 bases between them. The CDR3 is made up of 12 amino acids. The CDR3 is CASNTNTGELFF. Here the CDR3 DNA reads TGTGCCAGCAACACGAACACCGGGGAGCTGTTTTTT.

CDR3 loop: CASSTTGLGQPQHF. The DNA for the CDR3 is TGTGCCAGCAGTACGACAGGGCTCGGTCAGCCCCAGCATTTT. This rearrangement joins TRBV28 to TRBJ1-5; TRBD1 matches 7 bases. This CDR3 spans 14 amino acids. Germline CDR1 and CDR2: MDHEN and SYDVKM. V lost 5 bases, J lost 6 bases, and 7 bases stayed unmatched.

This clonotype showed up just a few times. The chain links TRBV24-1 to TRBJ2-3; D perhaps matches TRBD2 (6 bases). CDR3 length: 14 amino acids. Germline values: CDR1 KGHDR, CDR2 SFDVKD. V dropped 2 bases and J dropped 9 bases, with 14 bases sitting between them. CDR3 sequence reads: CATSDWDSLGTQYF. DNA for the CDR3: TGTGCCACCAGTGATTGGGACTCCCTCGGGACGCAGTATTTT.